Listed here are 20 T cell receptor beta chains from one sample, sequenced in a study of T cell responses to AZD1222 COVID-19 vaccine (TCRdb year 2021). According to the study, the label for this sample's time point signals: baseline before first vaccination. The library was prepared using the immunoSEQ multiplex PCR assay. Sourced from immuneACCESS, this table was stored by TCRdb with only in-frame sequences that have V and J called. A share of the clones is absent; for the studies checked, an unresolved V gene accounts for under half, and the remainder has no known explanation. The sample table shows 80,000 to 100,000 clones, and approximately 90% are seen once. Together, the top ten hold 10% to 15% of the sample. Sequenced here: peripheral blood, sampled on day 0 of AZD1222 vaccination. These TCRs come from an adult in good health.

The V gene is TRBV2, the J gene TRBJ2-5; D may correspond to TRBD1 or TRBD2 (7 bases each). The V gene's germline CDR1 is SNHLY and CDR2 FYNNEI. V lost 2 bases, J lost 8 bases, and 12 bases lay in between. This CDR3 region has 13 residues. The CDR3 protein is CASSESGGGTQYF. CDR3 nucleotides: TGTGCCAGCAGTGAATCAGGGGGGGGTACCCAGTACTTC.

The V call is TRBV6-5, the J call TRBJ1-1, with unresolved D. CDR3 length equals 15 residues. Trimming took 6 bases from V and 0 from J, leaving 14 bases between them. Germline V CDR1 and CDR2: MNHEY, SVGAGI. The DNA of the CDR3 is TGTGCCAGCAGGACCATGGACGGCTTGAACACTGAAGCTTTCTTT. Its protein product is CASRTMDGLNTEAFF.

This chain links TRBV21-1 with TRBJ1-6. TRBV21-1 is labeled a pseudogene. The CDR3 loop spans 14 amino acids. The CDR3 protein is CASSLGRDNSPLHF. The CDR3 DNA is TGTGCCAGCAGCTTAGGGAGGGATAATTCACCCCTCCACTTT.

This clone has more than one count but fewer than ten. The chain employs TRBV28 and TRBJ1-6; 7 positions agree with TRBD1. V lost 6 bases, J lost 7 bases, and 6 bases stayed unmatched. The CDR3 spans 14 residues. Per germline, CDR1 MDHEN and CDR2 SYDVKM. The CDR3 DNA sequence: TGTGCCAGCAGAACCACAGGGGTAAATTCACCCCTCCACTTT. Translated, it gives CASRTTGVNSPLHF.

The V call is TRBV19, the J call TRBJ2-3; D is ambiguous. Germline CDR1 LNHDA, CDR2 SQIVND (reference sequence). The CDR3 covers 14 residues. V was trimmed by 1 base and J by 0 bases, leaving 5 bases between them. CDR3 region: CASSIGASTDTQYF. CDR3 bases: TGTGCCAGTAGTATAGGGGCTAGCACAGATACGCAGTATTTT.

The V and J genes are TRBV5-1 and TRBJ1-2, with D possibly being TRBD1 (5 bases). Trimming cost V 4 bases and J 2 bases, with 9 bases left between them. This CDR3 has 13 residues. CDR1 is SGHRS, CDR2 YFSETQ, per germline. This CDR3 is CASSPDNNYGYTF. CDR3 nucleotides: TGCGCCAGCAGCCCGGACAACAACTATGGCTACACCTTC.

The chain carries TRBV6-1 and TRBJ1-1; 7 nucleotides agree with TRBD1. Unmatched junction bases numbered 8, after V lost 1 base and J lost 9 bases. The germline CDR1 and CDR2 sequences are MNHNS and SASEGT. This CDR3 is built from 14 residues. CDR3 sequence: CASSEVRDRVKAFF. The CDR3 DNA sequence: TGTGCCAGCAGTGAAGTTAGAGACAGGGTAAAAGCTTTCTTT.

This rearrangement joins TRBV2 to TRBJ1-2, with D hard to call. Trimming removed 2 bases from V and 2 bases from J, with 3 bases in between. This CDR3 region has 12 residues. CDR1 and CDR2 from the germline V gene are SNHLY and FYNNEI. For the CDR3, the DNA is TGTGCCAGCAGTGAACAAAACTATGGCTACACCTTC. Its protein product is CASSEQNYGYTF.

V is TRBV5-4 and J is TRBJ2-2, with 8 bases fitting TRBD1. There are 16 residues in the CDR3. CDR1 is SGHNT and CDR2 is YYREEE in the germline V gene (reference sequence). The junction had 9 bases not matched to a gene; V was cut back by 4 bases and J by 4 bases. The CDR3 reads CASSNRQGTITGELFF. CDR3 sequence (DNA): TGTGCCAGCAGCAACCGACAGGGGACGATCACCGGGGAGCTGTTTTTT. The full variable domain, in which reference TRBV5-4 and TRBJ2-2 provide the parts outside the CDR3, is ETGVTQSPTHLIKTRGQQVTLRCSSQSGHNTVSWYQQALGQGPQFIFQYYREEENGRGNFPPRFSGLQFPNYSSELNVNALELDDSALYLCASSNRQGTITGELFFGEGSRLTVL.

J is TRBJ2-7 and V is TRBV6-5; D unclear. The germline CDR1 and CDR2 sequences are MNHEY and SVGAGI. The CDR3 is made up of 14 amino acids. Trimming shortened V by 5 bases and J by 5 bases, and 16 bases separated the two germline ends. CDR3 protein: CASSPRPSQHEQYF. In nucleotides, the CDR3 is TGTGCCAGCAGTCCCCGTCCATCTCAGCACGAGCAGTACTTC.

This clone has only one observation. This chain uses TRBV7-9 with TRBJ1-2, with D possibly matching TRBD1 (6 bases). CDR1 SEHNR and CDR2 FQNEAQ come from the germline V gene (reference sequence). The V end was cut by 4 bases, the J end by 7 bases, with 16 bases between. This CDR3 has 14 residues. The CDR3 region has the DNA TGTGCCAGCAGCTCCCAGGGGCCGACCCGTGGCTACACCTTC. This codes for CASSSQGPTRGYTF.

The chain links TRBV12-3 or TRBV12-4 to TRBJ1-5; the D is unclear. This CDR3 is built from 13 residues. Trimming removed 3 bases from V and 4 bases from J, with 7 bases in between. The CDR3 sequence: CASSFSENQPQHF. CDR3 DNA sequence: TGTGCCAGCAGTTTCTCTGAGAATCAGCCCCAGCATTTT.

A single count supports this clone. This chain links TRBV2 with TRBJ1-1; D may be TRBD1 (6 bases). Between the trimmed V and J ends, which lost 9 bases and 0 bases, there was a span of 11 bases. The CDR3 loop spans 13 amino acids. From germline, CDR1 is SNHLY and CDR2 FYNNEI. CDR3 region: CARYRDMNTEAFF. The CDR3 nucleotides are TGTGCCAGGTACAGGGATATGAACACTGAAGCTTTCTTT.

The chain links TRBV5-6 to TRBJ2-7, with 7 bases lining up with TRBD1. This CDR3 contains 14 residues. Germline trimming cut 0 bases from V and 6 bases from J; bases unmatched to any gene: 6. The V gene's germline CDR1 is SGHDT and CDR2 YYEEEE. The CDR3 region is CASSLGQGIGEQYF. CDR3 DNA: TGTGCCAGCAGCTTGGGACAGGGAATCGGCGAGCAGTACTTC.

This sequence joins TRBV19 and TRBJ1-6; D may be TRBD1 (5 bases). Germline-derived CDR1 and CDR2 are LNHDA and SQIVND (reference sequence). The CDR3 loop spans 14 amino acids. The V end was cut by 6 bases, the J end by 10 bases, with 16 bases between. Here the CDR3 reads CASSQRQFRSPLHF. In nucleotides, the CDR3 is TGTGCCAGTAGCCAGAGACAGTTTCGATCACCCCTCCACTTT. Full variable domain (rest looked up from reference TRBV19 and TRBJ1-6): DGGITQSPKYLFRKEGQNVTLSCEQNLNHDAMYWYRQDPGQGLRLIYYSQIVNDFQKGDIAEGYSVSREKKESFPLTVTSAQKNPTAFYLCASSQRQFRSPLHFGNGTRLTVT.

This chain links TRBV10-3 with TRBJ2-7; 8 nucleotides align to TRBD1. The CDR3 consists of 15 residues. V lost 6 bases to trimming and J lost 1 base; unmatched junction nucleotides: 8. The germline V gene has CDR1 ENHRY and CDR2 SYGVKD. For the CDR3, the DNA is TGTGCCATCAGAACGAGAGGACAGGGTTCCTACGAGCAGTACTTC. The encoded protein is CAIRTRGQGSYEQYF.

The gene calls are TRBV3-1 (or the pseudogene TRBV3-2) and TRBJ2-1; D gene unclear. V shed 1 base and J shed 4 bases, with 11 bases lying between them. Germline CDR1 reads LGHDT; CDR2 reads YNNKEL (reference sequence). The length of the CDR3 is 15 residues. The CDR3 here is CASSQGFEVYNEQFF. CDR3 bases: TGTGCCAGCAGCCAAGGGTTTGAGGTGTACAATGAGCAGTTCTTC.

The rearrangement joins TRBV6-5 to TRBJ1-1, with TRBD1 matching 7 bases. V gave up 5 bases and J gave up 10 bases; unmatched junction bases: 13. Looked up from germline, CDR1 is MNHEY and CDR2 is SVGAGI. The CDR3 runs 14 residues. As DNA, the CDR3 is TGTGCCAGCAGTCCTCTACTTGGACAGGCTTTAGCTTTCTTT. Protein sequence: CASSPLLGQALAFF.

V is TRBV7-2 and J is TRBJ1-2; TRBD1 matches 7 bases. This CDR3 has 14 amino acids. CDR1 and CDR2 (germline): SGHTA, FQGNSA. After removal of 10 bases from V and 3 bases from J, the junction contained 11 bases not matched to a gene. The CDR3 bases are TGTGCCATACCAGACAGGGACAGCTACTATGGCTACACCTTC. Protein: CAIPDRDSYYGYTF.

V usage is TRBV4-2 and J usage is TRBJ2-3; tentative D call: TRBD2 (6 bases). The V end lost 1 base, the J end lost 0 bases, and 11 bases lay between the germline ends. The CDR3 loop spans 16 amino acids. Germline loops: CDR1 LGHNA, CDR2 YNFKEQ. In nucleotides, the CDR3 is TGTGCCAGCAGCCAAGGTCCTGGGGGGAGCACAGATACGCAGTATTTT. It is translated as CASSQGPGGSTDTQYF.